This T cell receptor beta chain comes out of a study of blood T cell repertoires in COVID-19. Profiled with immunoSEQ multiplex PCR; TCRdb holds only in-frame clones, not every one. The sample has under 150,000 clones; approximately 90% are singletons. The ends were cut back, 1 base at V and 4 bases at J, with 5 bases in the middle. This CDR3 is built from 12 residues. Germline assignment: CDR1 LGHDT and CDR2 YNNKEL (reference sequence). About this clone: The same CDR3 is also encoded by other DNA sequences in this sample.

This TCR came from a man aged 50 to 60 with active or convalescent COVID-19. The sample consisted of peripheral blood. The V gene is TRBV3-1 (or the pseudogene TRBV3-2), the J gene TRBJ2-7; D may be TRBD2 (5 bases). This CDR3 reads CASSQGTYEQYF. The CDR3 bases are TGTGCCAGCAGCCAAGGGACTTACGAGCAGTACTTC.